This T cell receptor (beta chain) was recorded in a study of blood T cell repertoires in COVID-19. The study assigned cohorts using participant-reported clinical history. V was clipped by 5 bases and J by 4 bases; unmatched bases: 25. CDR3 length: 20 residues. Germline CDR1 is MNHEY and CDR2 is SMNVEV (reference sequence). The table came from immunoSEQ multiplex PCR; TCRdb's copy has only in-frame clones and leaves some out. The sample contains approximately 200,000 clones, around 89% of which appear only once. This clonotype originated in a woman younger than 35 in a cohort exposed to, infected with or recovered from COVID-19 (not recorded which). Specimen: PBMCs or T cells enriched from blood (not recorded which). The chain is built from TRBV27 and TRBJ1-2, with 7 bases that match TRBD1. The CDR3 DNA reads as TGTGCCAGCAGTACCCTCGGACAGGCCTTAAACCCTATTCTTGTCTATGGCTACACCTTC. It yields the protein CASSTLGQALNPILVYGYTF.